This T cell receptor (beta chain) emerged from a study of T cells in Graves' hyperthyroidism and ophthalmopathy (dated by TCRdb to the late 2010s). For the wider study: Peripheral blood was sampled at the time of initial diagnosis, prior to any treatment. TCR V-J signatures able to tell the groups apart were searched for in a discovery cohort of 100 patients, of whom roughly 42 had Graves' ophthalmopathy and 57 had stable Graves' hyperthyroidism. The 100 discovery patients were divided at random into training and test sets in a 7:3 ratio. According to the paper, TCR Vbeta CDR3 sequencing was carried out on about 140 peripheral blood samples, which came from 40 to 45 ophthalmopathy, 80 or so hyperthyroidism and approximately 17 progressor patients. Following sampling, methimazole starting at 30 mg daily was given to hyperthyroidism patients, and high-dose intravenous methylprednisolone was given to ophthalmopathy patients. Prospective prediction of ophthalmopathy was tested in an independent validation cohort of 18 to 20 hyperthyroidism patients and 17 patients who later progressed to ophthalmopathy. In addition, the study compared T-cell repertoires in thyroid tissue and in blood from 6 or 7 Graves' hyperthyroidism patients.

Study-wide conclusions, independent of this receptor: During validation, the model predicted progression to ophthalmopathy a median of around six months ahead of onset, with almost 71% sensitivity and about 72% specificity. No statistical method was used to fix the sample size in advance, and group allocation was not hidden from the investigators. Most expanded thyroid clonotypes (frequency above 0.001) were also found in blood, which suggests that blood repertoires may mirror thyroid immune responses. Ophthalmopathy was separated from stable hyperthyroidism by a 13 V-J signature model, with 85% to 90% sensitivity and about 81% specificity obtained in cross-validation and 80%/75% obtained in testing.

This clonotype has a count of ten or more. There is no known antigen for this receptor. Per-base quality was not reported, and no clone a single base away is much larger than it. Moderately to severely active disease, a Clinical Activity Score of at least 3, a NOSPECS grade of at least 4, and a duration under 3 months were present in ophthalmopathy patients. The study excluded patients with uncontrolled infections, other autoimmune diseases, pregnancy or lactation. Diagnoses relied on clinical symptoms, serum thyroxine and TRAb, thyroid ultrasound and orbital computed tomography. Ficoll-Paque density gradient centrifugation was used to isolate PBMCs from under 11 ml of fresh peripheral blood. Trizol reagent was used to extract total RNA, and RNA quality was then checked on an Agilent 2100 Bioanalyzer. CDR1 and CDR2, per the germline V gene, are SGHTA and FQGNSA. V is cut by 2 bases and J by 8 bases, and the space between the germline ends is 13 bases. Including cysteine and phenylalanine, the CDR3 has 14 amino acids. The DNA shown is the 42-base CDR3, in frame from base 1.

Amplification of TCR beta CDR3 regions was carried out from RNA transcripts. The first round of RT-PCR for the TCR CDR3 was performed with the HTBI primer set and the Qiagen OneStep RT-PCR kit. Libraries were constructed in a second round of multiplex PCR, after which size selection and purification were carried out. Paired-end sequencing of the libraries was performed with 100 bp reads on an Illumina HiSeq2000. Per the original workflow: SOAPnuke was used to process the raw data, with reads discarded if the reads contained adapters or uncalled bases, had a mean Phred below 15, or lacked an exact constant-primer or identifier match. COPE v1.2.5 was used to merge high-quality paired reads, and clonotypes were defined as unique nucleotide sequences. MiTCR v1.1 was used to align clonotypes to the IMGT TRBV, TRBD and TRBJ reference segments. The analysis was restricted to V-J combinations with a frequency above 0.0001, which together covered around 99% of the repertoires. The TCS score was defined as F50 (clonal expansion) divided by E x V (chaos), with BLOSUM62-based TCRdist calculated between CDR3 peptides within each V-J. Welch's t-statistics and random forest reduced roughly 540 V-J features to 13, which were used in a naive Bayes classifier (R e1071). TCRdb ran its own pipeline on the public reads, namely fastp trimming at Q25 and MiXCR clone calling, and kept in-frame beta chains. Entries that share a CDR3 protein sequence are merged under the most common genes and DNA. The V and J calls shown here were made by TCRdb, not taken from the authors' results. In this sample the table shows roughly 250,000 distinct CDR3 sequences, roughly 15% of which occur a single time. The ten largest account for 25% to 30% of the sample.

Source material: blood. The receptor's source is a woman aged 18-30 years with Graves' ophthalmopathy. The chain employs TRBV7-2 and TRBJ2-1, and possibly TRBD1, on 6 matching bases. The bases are TGTGCCAGCAGCTTAAACAGGGCAGGCTATGAGCAGTTCTTC. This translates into CASSLNRAGYEQFF.